The 12 T cell receptor beta chains in this list originate from one sample, sequenced in a study of blood T cell repertoires in COVID-19. TCRdb's copy holds only in-frame clones and misses some; the assay was immunoSEQ multiplex PCR. Altogether some 220,000 clones are present, 84% being singletons, with the ten largest covering around 2%. The specimen was peripheral blood. These receptor sequences come from an older woman with acute or convalescent COVID-19.

The J gene is TRBJ2-5, the V gene TRBV20-1; tentative D call: TRBD2 (5 bases). V lost 3 bases to trimming and J lost 1 base, with 15 bases between them. CDR3 length equals 15 residues. Germline loops: CDR1 DFQATT, CDR2 SNEGSKA (reference sequence). The CDR3 region is CSASSYDYLQETQYF. The CDR3, as DNA: TGCAGTGCTAGTAGTTACGACTACCTCCAAGAGACCCAGTACTTC.

J is TRBJ1-1 and V is TRBV14, with 7 bases that match TRBD1. J lost 0 bases, V lost 2 bases, and 6 bases had no gene match. CDR1 and CDR2 from the germline V gene are SGHDN and FVKESK. This CDR3 is 16 amino acids long. The CDR3 is CASSQFQGVVNTEAFF. CDR3 in DNA: TGTGCCAGCAGCCAATTTCAGGGGGTAGTGAACACTGAAGCTTTCTTT. The full variable domain, in which reference TRBV14 and TRBJ1-1 provide the parts outside the CDR3, is EAGVTQFPSHSVIEKGQTVTLRCDPISGHDNLYWYRRVMGKEIKFLLHFVKESKQDESGMPNNRFLAERTGGTYSTLKVQPAELEDSGVYFCASSQFQGVVNTEAFFGQGTRLTVV.

The J gene is TRBJ1-3, the V gene TRBV5-6; no firm D call. The CDR3 spans 14 residues. The V gene lost 2 bases and the J gene lost 4 bases, with 10 bases spanning the gap. Germline V gene sequence: CDR1 SGHDT, CDR2 YYEEEE. CDR3 nucleotide sequence: TGTGCCAGCAGCTTCGGGTTAAACGGAAACACCATATATTTT. It is translated as CASSFGLNGNTIYF.

V usage is TRBV2 and J usage is TRBJ1-1; a possible D gene is TRBD1 (6 bases). The CDR3 has 13 amino acids. From germline, CDR1 is SNHLY and CDR2 FYNNEI. Trimming removed 4 bases at V and 4 bases at J, with 10 bases between. This CDR3 reads CASSAGASTEAFF. The DNA of the CDR3 is TGTGCCAGCAGTGCAGGGGCCAGCACTGAAGCTTTCTTT.

This clone was detected only once. This chain uses TRBV5-1 with TRBJ2-5; the D is unclear. Trimming left V 3 bases short and J 1 base short, with 10 bases between. This CDR3 spans 14 amino acids. Germline lookup yields CDR1 SGHRS and CDR2 YFSETQ. CDR3 nucleotide sequence: TGCGCCAGCAGCTCCAACGGTCTCCAAGAGACCCAGTACTTC. It encodes CASSSNGLQETQYF.

V is TRBV7-9 and J is TRBJ1-1; D not resolved. Germline assignment: CDR1 SEHNR and CDR2 FQNEAQ (reference sequence). This CDR3 region has 12 residues. Trimming left V 1 base short and J 8 bases short, with 8 bases between. The CDR3 region is CASSLVAREAFF. The CDR3 DNA reads TGTGCCAGCAGCTTAGTGGCGAGGGAAGCTTTCTTT.

This chain uses TRBV12-2 with TRBJ1-2; the table's D call, TRBD1, has no DNA check behind it. TRBV12-2 is deemed a pseudogene. CDR3 length equals 15 residues. The CDR3 DNA reads TGTGCAAGTCGCTTAGCTACCGGGACAGGGAATGGCTACACCTTC. Amino acids: CASRLATGTGNGYTF.

The gene calls are TRBV5-4 and TRBJ2-5; D might be TRBD2 (5 bases). Per the germline V gene, CDR1 is SGHNT and CDR2 is YYREEE (reference sequence). The V and J ends lost 4 bases and 4 bases respectively, with 11 bases between them. The CDR3 runs 13 residues. CDR3 in amino acids: CASSTTSLETQYF. DNA for the CDR3: TGTGCCAGCAGCACAACTAGTTTAGAGACCCAGTACTTC.

The genes are TRBV11-2 and TRBJ2-3, with D uncertain. Trimming removed 3 bases at V and 6 bases at J, with 7 bases between. This CDR3 comprises 12 residues. Germline values: CDR1 SGHAT, CDR2 FQNNGV. The CDR3 loop is CASSFGFDTQYF. The CDR3 bases are TGTGCCAGCAGCTTCGGGTTCGATACGCAGTATTTT.

This rearrangement joins TRBV20-1 to TRBJ2-7; maybe TRBD2 (5 bases). Trimming pared 6 bases from V and 3 bases from J, leaving 9 bases between. The germline CDR1 and CDR2 sequences are DFQATT and SNEGSKA (reference sequence). The CDR3 is 11 residues long. The CDR3 is CSARRGYEQYF. The CDR3 bases are TGCAGTGCAAGACGGGGCTACGAGCAGTACTTC.

This chain uses TRBV5-4 with TRBJ1-2; D possibly corresponds to TRBD1 (5 bases). The CDR3 has 12 residues. CDR1 is SGHNT and CDR2 is YYREEE in the germline V gene (reference sequence). With 0 bases removed from V and 8 bases from J, the gap between germline ends came to 8 bases. The CDR3 sequence: CASSLAGEGYTF. The CDR3 nucleotides are TGTGCCAGCAGCTTGGCGGGGGAAGGCTACACCTTC.

This clone occurred a few times. The rearrangement uses TRBV5-5 and TRBJ2-3; 8 bases match TRBD1. In germline, CDR1 is SGHKS, CDR2 YYEKEE (reference sequence). CDR3 length equals 16 residues. Unmatched junction bases numbered 5, after V lost 0 bases and J lost 2 bases. The CDR3 reads CASSLGGQGPTDTQYF. In DNA form, the CDR3 reads TGTGCCAGCAGCTTGGGTGGACAGGGACCCACAGATACGCAGTATTTT.